What follows are 27 T cell receptor beta chains derived from one specimen sequenced in a study of beta chain features in type 1 diabetes. The whole isolated RNA underwent reverse transcription, so sequencing captured expressed TCRB transcripts. Produced via immunoSEQ multiplex PCR; TCRdb's table is partial and in-frame only. The sample carries about 230,000 clones, over 8.5% recorded once. Sequences were obtained from naive CD4+ T cells from blood. Source of these receptors: a young woman in good health.

The chain joins TRBV6-5 to TRBJ1-1; no definite D call. Trimming took off 5 bases at V and 1 base at J, with 14 bases between the two ends. Germline V CDR1 and CDR2: MNHEY, SVGAGI. The CDR3 is made up of 15 amino acids. The CDR3 is CASSAVPAGNTEAFF. For the CDR3, the DNA is TGTGCCAGCAGTGCTGTCCCTGCAGGGAACACTGAAGCTTTCTTT.

This clone was observed a few times. This sample includes further DNA sequences coding for the same CDR3. The J gene is TRBJ2-5, the V gene TRBV5-4, with D hard to call. Germline V CDR1 and CDR2: SGHNT, YYREEE (reference sequence). The CDR3 has 11 residues. The V end was cut by 4 bases, the J end by 1 base, with 2 bases between. CDR3 residues: CASSLQETQYF. The DNA for the CDR3 is TGTGCCAGCAGCCTCCAAGAGACCCAGTACTTC.

The chain has TRBV2 and TRBJ2-1; unclear D gene. This CDR3 region has 12 residues. CDR1 and CDR2 (germline): SNHLY, FYNNEI. Trimming removed 7 bases from V and 3 bases from J, with 7 bases in between. The CDR3 nucleotides read TGTGCCAGCAACCCGAGCTACAATGAGCAGTTCTTC. This gives the protein CASNPSYNEQFF. The whole variable domain, remainder taken from reference TRBV2 and TRBJ2-1, is EPEVTQTPSHQVTQMGQEVILRCVPISNHLYFYWYRQILGQKVEFLVSFYNNEISEKSEIFDDQFSVERPDGSNFTLKIRSTKLEDSAMYFCASNPSYNEQFFGPGTRLTVL.

The rearrangement links TRBV27 to TRBJ2-1; D is perhaps TRBD1 (6 bases). The CDR3 is 13 amino acids. Looked up from germline, CDR1 is MNHEY and CDR2 is SMNVEV (reference sequence). The V end lost 8 bases, the J end lost 10 bases, and 18 bases lay between the germline ends. The CDR3, as DNA: TGTGCCAGCCGGAATACAGGGCTAACGGAGCAGTTCTTC. This translates into CASRNTGLTEQFF.

This clone was counted between two and nine times. The J gene is TRBJ2-1, the V gene TRBV5-1, with TRBD1 as a possible D gene (9 bases). Deletions cut 0 bases from V and 12 bases from J, with 25 bases between. CDR1 and CDR2 from the germline V gene are SGHRS and YFSETQ. The CDR3 runs 17 residues. The CDR3 DNA follows: TGCGCCAGCAGCTTGGCCGGGGGACAGGGACTAGGCCCTGGGCAGTTCTTC. Its protein product is CASSLAGGQGLGPGQFF.

The chain uses TRBV5-4 and TRBJ1-1, with D unclear. Germline V gives CDR1 SGHNT, CDR2 YYREEE (reference sequence). The CDR3 consists of 13 residues. Trimming stripped 0 bases from V and 7 bases from J, with 10 bases between. The CDR3 sequence: CASSLGKADEAFF. CDR3 nucleotide sequence: TGTGCCAGCAGCTTGGGGAAGGCGGATGAAGCTTTCTTT.

This clone was detected a few times. The V and J genes are TRBV19 and TRBJ1-6; TRBD1 matches 7 bases. Germline CDR1 reads LNHDA; CDR2 reads SQIVND (reference sequence). CDR3 length: 15 amino acids. J was trimmed by 0 bases and V by 10 bases; bases with no gene match: 6. CDR3 sequence: CATTDRSSYNSPLHF. The CDR3 DNA sequence: TGTGCCACCACGGACAGGAGCTCCTATAATTCACCCCTCCACTTT.

This clone was observed a few times. The chain employs TRBV4-1 and TRBJ2-5, with TRBD2 as a possible D gene (5 bases). V lost 0 bases and J 7 bases, leaving 12 bases between the germline ends. The CDR3 sequence is 14 residues long. Germline V gene data show CDR1 as MGHRA and CDR2 as YSYEKL. CDR3 residues: CASSQDRGLGTQYF. CDR3 nucleotide sequence: TGCGCCAGCAGCCAAGATCGAGGGTTAGGGACCCAGTACTTC.

This clone was counted a few times. V gene TRBV28 combines with J gene TRBJ1-2; no reliable D call. V lost 1 base and J 0 bases, leaving 18 bases between the germline ends. This CDR3 region has 18 residues. Per the germline V gene, CDR1 is MDHEN and CDR2 is SYDVKM. In DNA, the CDR3 is TGTGCCAGCAGTTTATCCAACAGTTTTAGACCTACTAACTATGGCTACACCTTC. Protein product: CASSLSNSFRPTNYGYTF.

The chain links TRBV5-1 to TRBJ1-1; 8 bases fit TRBD1. The CDR3 runs 16 residues. Looked up from germline, CDR1 is SGHRS and CDR2 is YFSETQ. J gave up 1 base and V 6 bases, and 11 bases lay outside the gene matches. The CDR3, as DNA: TGCGCCAGCACCTCTGGACCGGACAGGGAGAACACTGAAGCTTTCTTT. Amino acids: CASTSGPDRENTEAFF.

This clone was counted between two and nine times. This chain joins TRBV5-1 and TRBJ2-7, with TRBD1 identical over 8 bases. The CDR3 sequence is 15 residues long. Germline V gene sequence: CDR1 SGHRS, CDR2 YFSETQ. V was clipped by 2 bases and J by 3 bases; unmatched bases: 7. The CDR3 DNA is TGCGCCAGCAGCTTCGGGACAGGAGGCTTCTACGAGCAGTACTTC. It is translated as CASSFGTGGFYEQYF.

There are a few counts of this clone. This chain connects TRBV2 to TRBJ1-1, with a tentative D call TRBD1 (5 bases). CDR1 and CDR2 from the germline V gene are SNHLY and FYNNEI. Trimming removed 7 bases at V and 3 bases at J, with 15 bases between. The CDR3 spans 14 residues. In DNA form, the CDR3 reads TGTGCCAGCACGGGGGACTACGCGCACACTGAAGCTTTCTTT. Translating gives CASTGDYAHTEAFF.

The V gene is TRBV5-4, the J gene TRBJ1-1; TRBD1 aligns across 7 bases. Germline V gene data show CDR1 as SGHNT and CDR2 as YYREEE (reference sequence). The CDR3 covers 14 residues. The V gene end was trimmed by 0 bases and the J gene end by 8 bases; junction bases not matched to a gene: 7. The CDR3: CASSLGSPQGEAFF. In DNA form, the CDR3 reads TGTGCCAGCAGCTTGGGGAGCCCACAGGGGGAAGCTTTCTTT.

This clone was seen only a few times. The chain couples TRBV19 to TRBJ2-3, with 10 bases lining up with TRBD2. V shed 7 bases, J shed 6 bases, and the junction held 7 bases outside the gene matches. The CDR3 sequence is 14 residues long. The germline V gene has CDR1 LNHDA and CDR2 SQIVND (reference sequence). The CDR3 DNA sequence: TGTGCCAGTACACTAGCGGGGCCGGGGGATACGCAGTATTTT. Amino acids: CASTLAGPGDTQYF.

The rearrangement links TRBV21-1 to TRBJ2-5; TRBD2, the table's D call, was not compared with the DNA. TRBV21-1 is a listed pseudogene. The CDR3 covers 12 residues. CDR3 coding DNA: TGTGCCAGCCACGGTCACTCTGGGACCCAGTACTTC. Protein sequence: CASHGHSGTQYF.

V is TRBV11-2 and J is TRBJ2-3; maybe TRBD1 (5 bases). The CDR3 contains 15 residues. Trimming left V 5 bases short and J 2 bases short, with 14 bases between. From germline, CDR1 is SGHAT and CDR2 FQNNGV. CDR3 in DNA: TGTGCCAGCAGCCTGACAGCAACAATCACAGATACGCAGTATTTT. Translation: CASSLTATITDTQYF. The full variable domain, rest sourced from reference TRBV11-2 and TRBJ2-3, is EAGVAQSPRYKIIEKRQSVAFWCNPISGHATLYWYQQILGQGPKLLIQFQNNGVVDDSQLPKDRFSAERLKGVDSTLKIQPAKLEDSAVYLCASSLTATITDTQYFGPGTRLTVL.

The chain joins TRBV9 to TRBJ2-7; TRBD2 agrees at 7 bases. The CDR3 loop spans 14 amino acids. Per the germline V gene, CDR1 is SGDLS and CDR2 is YYNGEE. With 4 bases clipped from V and 5 bases from J, the junction kept 9 bases outside the gene matches. The CDR3 here is CASSPSGNSDEQYF. For the CDR3, the DNA is TGTGCCAGCAGCCCGAGCGGGAATAGCGACGAGCAGTACTTC.

In its sample, this clone was seen a few times. The rearrangement joins TRBV19 to TRBJ1-1; 8 bases match TRBD1. The CDR3 covers 17 residues. Germline loops: CDR1 LNHDA, CDR2 SQIVND (reference sequence). Trimming took 5 bases from V and 5 from J; bases not matched to a gene: 16. The DNA for the CDR3 is TGTGCCAGTAGTCAATCCTCCCCCGGGACAGGCGGGACTGAAGCTTTCTTT. Its translation is CASSQSSPGTGGTEAFF.

The chain combines TRBV30 with TRBJ2-3; 10 bases align to TRBD1. CDR1 and CDR2 (germline): GTSNPN, SVGIG (reference sequence). The CDR3 is 15 amino acids. V lost 3 bases and J lost 3; bases outside the gene matches: 6. The CDR3 region has the DNA TGTGCCTGGAGCAGAGGACAGGGGGGGACAGATACGCAGTATTTT. Protein product: CAWSRGQGGTDTQYF.

This clone was seen a handful of times. The V gene is TRBV7-9, the J gene TRBJ1-1; D is perhaps TRBD1 (6 bases). The CDR3 sequence is 16 residues long. Trimming cost V 5 bases and J 3 bases, with 19 bases left between them. Looked up from germline, CDR1 is SEHNR and CDR2 is FQNEAQ (reference sequence). CDR3 nucleotides: TGTGCCAGCAGCCGAGCAGCTTCTGGGGGCCACACTGAAGCTTTCTTT. Its translation: CASSRAASGGHTEAFF.

A few counts support this clone. The V gene is TRBV6-4, the J gene TRBJ1-6, with TRBD1 identical over 7 bases. Germline V gene data show CDR1 as MRHNA and CDR2 as SNTAGT. The CDR3 spans 17 residues. V lost 8 bases and J lost 6; bases outside the gene matches: 16. The CDR3 spells CASPWTGPGGGNSPLHF. CDR3 coding DNA: TGTGCCAGCCCTTGGACAGGTCCCGGTGGAGGTAATTCACCCCTCCACTTT.

The V gene is TRBV25-1, the J gene TRBJ2-2; weak D call: TRBD2 (7 bases). The germline CDR1 and CDR2 sequences are MGHDK and SYGVNS. This CDR3 comprises 17 residues. The germline V and J ends were trimmed by 3 bases and 4 bases, with 18 bases remaining between them. CDR3 nucleotides: TGTGCCAGCAGTGATCCTGGGGGGGCCGGCTCCACCGGGGAGCTGTTTTTT. This codes for CASSDPGGAGSTGELFF.

The chain links TRBV2 to TRBJ1-3; D is possibly TRBD1 (5 bases). Germline loops: CDR1 SNHLY, CDR2 FYNNEI. V was cut by 5 bases and J by 2 bases, with 16 bases left in between. This CDR3 has 16 amino acids. The DNA for the CDR3 is TGTGCCAGCAGTTCCCAGGGCCCCGTCGCTGGAAACACCATATATTTT. Translation gives CASSSQGPVAGNTIYF.

The chain links TRBV2 to TRBJ2-3; possible D gene TRBD1, 6 bases. Trimming pared 4 bases from V and 2 bases from J, leaving 10 bases between. This CDR3 has 14 residues. Germline V gene data show CDR1 as SNHLY and CDR2 as FYNNEI. The CDR3 DNA reads as TGTGCCAGCAGTGGGGTGGGGGCCACAGATACGCAGTATTTT. Its protein is CASSGVGATDTQYF. Full variable domain (remainder filled in from reference TRBV2 and TRBJ2-3): EPEVTQTPSHQVTQMGQEVILRCVPISNHLYFYWYRQILGQKVEFLVSFYNNEISEKSEIFDDQFSVERPDGSNFTLKIRSTKLEDSAMYFCASSGVGATDTQYFGPGTRLTVL.

This clone was picked up a small number of times. The rearrangement links TRBV28 to TRBJ2-1, with 12 bases that match TRBD2. V lost 7 bases to trimming and J lost 3 bases; unmatched junction nucleotides: 10. CDR3 length: 17 residues. CDR1 and CDR2 (germline): MDHEN, SYDVKM. The CDR3 is CASTSTGLAGHYNEQFF. As DNA, the CDR3 is TGTGCCAGCACCTCCACCGGACTAGCGGGACACTACAATGAGCAGTTCTTC.

CDR3 DNA sequence: TGCGCCAGCAGCCCTGGGACAGCGGATCCCTACGAGCAGTACTTC. Protein: CASSPGTADPYEQYF. The chain couples TRBV5-1 to TRBJ2-7; 7 bases agree with TRBD1. The V gene's germline CDR1 is SGHRS and CDR2 YFSETQ. This CDR3 spans 15 amino acids. The V segment lost 4 bases and the J segment 2 bases; nucleotides outside the gene matches: 9.

The chain is built from TRBV6-5 and TRBJ1-3; TRBD1 is a possible D gene (6 bases). Per the germline V gene, CDR1 is MNHEY and CDR2 is SVGAGI. V was trimmed by 2 bases and J by 2 bases, leaving 7 bases between them. The CDR3 is made up of 14 amino acids. The CDR3 nucleotides read TGTGCCAGCAGTTACCCAGGGGCTGGAAACACCATATATTTT. Translation: CASSYPGAGNTIYF.